This paragraph reports one T cell receptor (beta chain). No antigen is known for it. This record belongs to a study of cytomegalovirus exposure and HLA in healthy donors. Overall study results and limits: A later look showed TCR association rates differing by HLA locus, highest for DRB1 and lowest for HLA-C. Most sequenced TCRs were rare (though some public TCRs occurred in many donors).

The PCR was carried out with 60 Vbeta primers and 13 Jbeta primers. Method: immunoSEQ multiplex PCR; TCRdb's copy keeps in-frame clones and lacks some. This table lists 50,000 to 70,000 clones. This sequence originates from a woman aged 18-29 years in good health and CMV-seronegative. The sample consisted of PBMCs.

CDR3 nucleotide sequence: TGTGCCACCAGTCAGACCCGGGACACTCACACCTTC. Protein sequence: CATSQTRDTHTF. This rearrangement joins TRBV15 to TRBJ1-2; possibly TRBD1 for D (6 bases). Trimming pared 6 bases from V and 12 bases from J, leaving 17 bases between. CDR1 is LNHNV and CDR2 is YYDKDF in the germline V gene (reference sequence). The CDR3 sequence is 12 residues long.